This is a list of T cell receptor beta chains from one sample in a study of blood T cell repertoires in COVID-19. Profiled with immunoSEQ multiplex PCR; TCRdb holds only in-frame clones, not every one. This table holds some 150,000 clones, around 89% found once. The specimen sequenced was PBMCs or T cells enriched from blood (not recorded which). The source is a woman under 40 with acute COVID-19. CDR3s include the opening cysteine and the closing phenylalanine or tryptophan. The order of the fields is D gene, V gene, J gene, clone size, CDR3 protein, CDR3 DNA. D genes are given only for firm matches. Some rows have no size entry. The others give once, few or many, or a class for an expanded clone.

TRBD1	TRBV25-1	TRBJ2-1	-	CASSDRDREYYNEQFF	TGTGCCAGCAGTGACCGGGACAGGGAATACTACAATGAGCAGTTCTTC
-	TRBV23-1	TRBJ1-1	once	CASSRNTEAFF	TGCGCCAGCAGCCGGAACACTGAAGCTTTCTTT
-	TRBV28	TRBJ1-2	-	CASSYQGQGFYGYTF	TGTGCCAGCAGTTACCAGGGTCAGGGGTTCTATGGCTACACCTTC
-	TRBV18	TRBJ1-2	-	CASSPVAGHNGYTF	TGTGCCAGCTCACCAGTAGCGGGACACAATGGCTACACCTTC
TRBD1	TRBV27	TRBJ2-2	-	CASTPWAGGPGELFF	TGTGCCAGCACCCCCTGGGCAGGGGGCCCCGGGGAGCTGTTTTTT
TRBD2	TRBV3-1/TRBV3-2	TRBJ2-3	-	CASSQVSGSSLDTQYF	TGTGCCAGCAGCCAAGTAAGCGGGAGTAGTTTAGATACGCAGTATTTT
-	TRBV7-2	TRBJ1-1	-	CATKSLVVTEAFF	TGTGCCACCAAAAGCCTCGTGGTGACTGAAGCTTTCTTT
-	TRBV7-2	TRBJ2-5	-	CASSLRARGSETQYF	TGTGCCAGCAGCTTAAGGGCCAGGGGATCAGAGACCCAGTACTTC
-	TRBV10-3	TRBJ2-4	-	CATKPSEEGGNIQYF	TGTGCCACAAAACCTAGCGAGGAGGGAGGAAACATTCAGTACTTC
TRBD1	TRBV24-1	TRBJ1-5	-	CATSDSDRGVGQPQHF	TGTGCCACCAGTGATTCCGACAGGGGTGTGGGTCAGCCCCAGCATTTT
-	TRBV9	TRBJ2-3	-	CASSVGGGRVDTQYF	TGTGCCAGCAGCGTAGGTGGCGGGCGGGTAGATACGCAGTATTTT
-	TRBV28	TRBJ2-7	-	CASSLAPRVDEQYF	TGTGCCAGCAGCTTAGCCCCCCGGGTCGACGAGCAGTACTTC
TRBD1	TRBV5-6	TRBJ2-5	-	CASRPDRGRETQYF	TGTGCCAGCAGACCGGACAGGGGTCGAGAGACCCAGTACTTC
TRBD2	TRBV28	TRBJ2-7	-	CASSSLAGNYEQYF	TGTGCCAGCAGTTCTCTAGCGGGAAACTACGAGCAGTACTTC
-	TRBV5-1	TRBJ1-4	-	CASSLAGIEKLFF	TGCGCCAGCAGCTTGGCAGGGATTGAAAAACTGTTTTTT
TRBD2	TRBV7-2	TRBJ2-7	-	CASSLENGRAEQYF	TGTGCCAGCAGCTTAGAGAACGGGAGGGCGGAGCAGTACTTC
TRBD2	TRBV6-1	TRBJ2-1	-	CASREGLALSYNEQFF	TGTGCCAGCAGAGAAGGACTAGCGCTATCCTACAATGAGCAGTTCTTC
TRBD2	TRBV11-1	TRBJ2-1	-	CASSPSLAAYNEQFF	TGTGCCAGCAGTCCATCACTAGCGGCCTACAATGAGCAGTTCTTC
TRBD2	TRBV4-1	TRBJ2-5	-	CASSEGIAGLAPQETQYF	TGCGCCAGCAGCGAGGGAATAGCGGGACTAGCGCCTCAAGAGACCCAGTACTTC
TRBD1	TRBV27	TRBJ2-7	-	CASSETGQGAYEQYF	TGTGCCAGCAGCGAAACGGGACAGGGGGCCTACGAGCAGTACTTC
TRBD2	TRBV9	TRBJ2-3	-	CASSVGLAGTDTQYF	TGTGCCAGCAGCGTCGGACTAGCGGGAACAGATACGCAGTATTTT
-	TRBV2	TRBJ1-5	-	CASSDVPGVRPQHF	TGTGCCAGCAGTGACGTTCCGGGGGTCCGCCCCCAGCATTTT
TRBD1	TRBV6-1	TRBJ2-2	-	CASSVGTGEGTGELFF	TGTGCCAGCAGTGTAGGGACAGGGGAGGGGACCGGGGAGCTGTTTTTT
-	TRBV16	TRBJ1-1	once	CASSQSDPGFTEAFF	TGTGCCAGCAGCCAATCGGATCCCGGGTTCACTGAAGCTTTCTTT
-	TRBV28	TRBJ1-5	once	CASSLVRFQPQHF	TGTGCCAGCAGTTTAGTTCGGTTCCAGCCCCAGCATTTT
TRBD1	TRBV7-2	TRBJ1-2	-	CASSSLGTGLGYGYTF	TGTGCCAGCAGCTCCCTGGGGACAGGGCTTGGCTATGGCTACACCTTC
-	TRBV27	TRBJ1-3	-	CASRGVESGNTIYF	TGTGCCAGCAGGGGAGTGGAATCTGGAAACACCATATATTTT
-	TRBV7-9	TRBJ1-2	-	CASSQIYGYTF	TGTGCCAGCAGCCAGATCTATGGCTACACCTTC
-	TRBV3-1/TRBV3-2	TRBJ1-6	few	CASSQGGQYNSPLHF	TGTGCCAGCAGCCAAGGGGGGCAGTATAATTCACCCCTCCACTTT
TRBD1	TRBV28	TRBJ1-2	-	CASNFGQGYGYTF	TGTGCCAGCAACTTTGGACAGGGCTATGGCTACACCTTC
-	TRBV28	TRBJ1-2	-	CASNSVQRRGGYTF	TGTGCCAGCAACTCCGTACAACGCAGGGGTGGCTACACCTTC
TRBD2	TRBV3-1/TRBV3-2	TRBJ2-1	-	CASSPQPGLAAYNEQFF	TGTGCCAGCAGCCCCCAACCGGGACTAGCGGCCTACAATGAGCAGTTCTTC
TRBD2	TRBV18	TRBJ2-1	-	CASSLLAGVTYNEQFF	TGTGCCAGCTCACTATTAGCGGGAGTTACTTACAATGAGCAGTTCTTC
-	TRBV6-1	TRBJ1-1	-	CASSEVAIPQGGTEAFF	TGTGCCAGCAGTGAAGTCGCCATACCACAGGGAGGGACTGAAGCTTTCTTT
-	TRBV4-1	TRBJ1-2	-	CASSQPHSGNYGYTF	TGCGCCAGCAGCCAACCCCATTCAGGGAACTATGGCTACACCTTC
-	TRBV14	TRBJ2-1	-	CASSQDRSEQFF	TGTGCCAGCAGCCAAGACAGATCGGAGCAGTTCTTC
TRBD1	TRBV28	TRBJ1-4	-	CASWEGQATYNEKLFF	TGTGCCAGCTGGGAGGGACAGGCGACCTATAATGAAAAACTGTTTTTT
TRBD2	TRBV2	TRBJ2-3	once	CASSELTSGVADTQYF	TGTGCCAGCAGTGAATTGACTAGCGGAGTTGCAGATACGCAGTATTTT
TRBD1	TRBV19	TRBJ1-5	-	CASSRGQPNQPQHF	TGTGCCAGTAGTAGGGGACAGCCCAATCAGCCCCAGCATTTT
-	TRBV5-1	TRBJ1-2	-	CASSLDIPYGYTF	TGCGCCAGCAGCTTGGACATCCCCTATGGCTACACCTTC
-	TRBV5-1	TRBJ2-7	-	CASTPQNSYEQYF	TGCGCCAGCACCCCACAGAACTCCTACGAGCAGTACTTC
TRBD2	TRBV7-3	TRBJ2-1	once	CASSPVAGGYNEQFF	TGTGCCAGCAGTCCAGTAGCGGGTGGTTACAATGAGCAGTTCTTC
-	TRBV27	TRBJ1-6	once	CASSSWRQGHSPLHF	TGTGCCAGCAGTAGTTGGCGGCAGGGCCATTCACCCCTCCACTTT
TRBD1	TRBV9	TRBJ1-2	-	CASSDSTGDHYGYTF	TGTGCCAGCAGCGACTCCACAGGGGACCACTATGGCTACACCTTC
-	TRBV4-1	TRBJ2-1	-	CASSPGQGSYNEQFF	TGCGCCAGCAGCCCAGGGCAGGGTTCCTACAATGAGCAGTTCTTC
TRBD1	TRBV14	TRBJ2-7	few	CASSQVRTGAYEQYF	TGTGCCAGCAGCCAAGTCAGGACAGGTGCCTACGAGCAGTACTTC
TRBD1	TRBV29-1	TRBJ1-5	-	CSVAQGAVTSNQPQHF	TGCAGCGTCGCACAGGGGGCCGTAACCTCCAATCAGCCCCAGCATTTT
-	TRBV28	TRBJ1-4	-	CASSLTQGSEKLFF	TGTGCCAGCAGTTTGACGCAGGGGAGTGAAAAACTGTTTTTT
TRBD1	TRBV4-3	TRBJ2-3	-	CASSRQTGASTDTQYF	TGCGCCAGCAGCCGACAGACAGGGGCTAGCACAGATACGCAGTATTTT
TRBD2	TRBV6-2/TRBV6-3	TRBJ2-1	-	CASSQLAGLSYNEQFF	TGTGCCAGCAGCCAACTAGCGGGCCTCTCCTACAATGAGCAGTTCTTC
-	TRBV3-1/TRBV3-2	TRBJ2-7	-	CASSLQGSEQYF	TGTGCCAGCAGCCTACAGGGATCCGAGCAGTACTTC
-	TRBV3-1/TRBV3-2	TRBJ1-1	-	CASSPPGVTEAFF	TGTGCCAGCAGCCCCCCGGGGGTGACTGAAGCTTTCTTT
TRBD1	TRBV6-6	TRBJ1-5	-	CASSGQGATQPQHF	TGTGCCAGCAGCGGACAGGGGGCGACTCAGCCCCAGCATTTT
-	TRBV6-1	TRBJ1-3	-	CASSEALGLSGNTIYF	TGTGCCAGCAGTGAAGCCCTGGGGCTCTCTGGAAACACCATATATTTT
TRBD1	TRBV6-5	TRBJ2-2	-	CASTSTGVGGELFF	TGTGCCAGCACCTCGACAGGGGTGGGCGGGGAGCTGTTTTTT
-	TRBV6-5	TRBJ1-5	-	CASSQDSSNQPQHF	TGTGCCAGCAGCCAGGACAGTAGCAATCAGCCCCAGCATTTT
-	TRBV27	TRBJ2-5	-	CASSHERFRETQYF	TGTGCCAGCAGTCACGAGCGTTTTAGGGAGACCCAGTACTTC
TRBD2	TRBV9	TRBJ2-5	-	CASSVQGGRETQYF	TGTGCCAGCAGCGTTCAGGGCGGGAGGGAGACCCAGTACTTC